This passage covers 26 T cell receptor beta chains from one sample sequenced in a study of T cells after yellow fever vaccination. TCRdb called the 5' RACE reads again in MiXCR, with one record for every CDR3 protein. The table records about 140,000 distinct CDR3 sequences, about 7% of them present only once. Material: CD4+ T cells sorted from PBMCs, obtained 10 days after the yellow fever booster vaccination. These receptors all stem from a man in his thirties or forties who received the YFV17D yellow fever vaccine.

The sample holds many counts of this clonotype. The chain is built from TRBV20-1 and TRBJ1-4, with a possible D match to TRBD1 (6 bases). Germline V gene lookup returns CDR1 DFQATT and CDR2 SNEGSKA (reference sequence). The CDR3 length is 14 residues. Trimming took off 4 bases at V and 5 bases at J, with 14 bases between the two ends. The CDR3 protein is CSATDRRGNEKLFF. CDR3 DNA: TGCAGTGCTACTGACAGGCGGGGGAATGAAAAACTGTTTTTT.

Concerning this clonotype: This may be a read error, as it is one base from a much larger clone. This rearrangement joins TRBV29-1 to TRBJ2-1; a weak D match, TRBD2 (6 bases). The CDR3 extends over 12 amino acids. The germline V gene has CDR1 SQVTM and CDR2 ANQGSEA. V was clipped by 4 bases and J by 10 bases, with 14 bases between them. The CDR3 loop reads CSVVMEGREQFF. DNA of the CDR3: TGCAGCGTTGTGATGGAGGGGCGGGAGCAGTTCTTC.

This clonotype was counted many times. The chain recombines TRBV14 with TRBJ2-4; no firm D call. Germline CDR1 is SGHDN and CDR2 is FVKESK. This CDR3 region has 13 residues. With 1 base removed from V and 9 bases from J, the gap between germline ends came to 10 bases. The CDR3 region is CASSQAGLVIQYF. The CDR3 coding sequence is TGTGCCAGCAGCCAAGCCGGGTTAGTCATTCAGTACTTC.

This clonotype was seen repeatedly, ten times or more. The V call is TRBV10-3, the J call TRBJ2-3; D gene uncertain. CDR1 and CDR2 from the germline V gene are ENHRY and SYGVKD. The ends were cut back, 0 bases at V and 4 bases at J, with 2 bases in the middle. This CDR3 contains 12 residues. The CDR3: CAISESSDTQYF. The CDR3 bases are TGTGCCATCAGTGAGTCTTCAGATACGCAGTATTTT.

As concerns this clonotype: This may stem from a read error, because a much larger clone lies one nucleotide away. This chain connects TRBV12-3 or TRBV12-4 to TRBJ2-7, with 10 nucleotides matching TRBD2. V lost 8 bases to trimming and J lost 7 bases; unmatched junction nucleotides: 11. The CDR3 totals 14 residues. The DNA of the CDR3 is TGTGCCAGCGGTCCCGGACTAGCGGTTACTGAGCAGTACTTC. It specifies CASGPGLAVTEQYF.

The rearrangement uses TRBV20-1 and TRBJ1-6, with 10 bases that match TRBD1. The CDR3 is 16 amino acids. The ends lost 2 bases at V and 2 bases at J; junction bases unmatched: 3. Germline CDR1 is DFQATT and CDR2 is SNEGSKA (reference sequence). CDR3 DNA: TGCAGTGCTAGATGGACAGGGGGGCCCTATAATTCACCCCTCCACTTT. Protein product: CSARWTGGPYNSPLHF.

This clonotype was seen at least ten times. The chain uses TRBV7-8 and TRBJ1-4; perhaps TRBD1 as D (6 bases). Trimming cost V 8 bases and J 7 bases, with 17 bases left between them. Per germline, CDR1 SGHVS and CDR2 FQNEAQ. The CDR3 covers 14 residues. The CDR3 coding sequence is TGTGCCAGCTCCCCACGGGACACGTCTGAAAAACTGTTTTTT. It yields the protein CASSPRDTSEKLFF.

The chain couples TRBV11-2 to TRBJ2-7, with TRBD1 identical over 7 bases. The CDR3 loop spans 13 amino acids. After removal of 3 bases from V and 9 bases from J, the junction contained 8 bases not matched to a gene. The germline V gene encodes CDR1 SGHAT and CDR2 FQNNGV. CDR3 protein: CASSLYRGLVQYF. The CDR3 nucleotides read TGTGCCAGCAGCTTGTACAGGGGTTTGGTGCAGTACTTC.

This clonotype was recorded at least ten times. The rearrangement uses TRBV7-2 and TRBJ2-3, with a weak D call TRBD2 (6 bases). Trimming took off 5 bases at V and 4 bases at J, with 16 bases between the two ends. The CDR3 runs 15 residues. The V gene's germline CDR1 is SGHTA and CDR2 FQGNSA. CDR3: CASSVTSKAADTQYF. The CDR3 coding sequence is TGTGCCAGCAGCGTGACTAGTAAGGCTGCAGATACGCAGTATTTT.

The genes are TRBV3-1 and TRBJ1-4, with 7 bases aligning to TRBD1. V lost 0 bases and J lost 0; bases outside the gene matches: 10. Germline CDR1 LGHDT, CDR2 YNNKEL (reference sequence). This CDR3 is built from 19 residues. CDR3 loop: CASSQDFGTVIATNEKLFF. CDR3 DNA sequence: TGTGCCAGCAGCCAAGATTTTGGGACAGTCATTGCAACTAATGAAAAACTGTTTTTT.

The sample holds a few counts of this clonotype. CDR3 in DNA: TGCAGTGCTAGAGATTATAAGGGAGAACTGCCCCAGCATTTT. Its translation: CSARDYKGELPQHF. The chain has TRBV20-1 and TRBJ1-5; D is unresolved. V dropped 0 bases and J dropped 9 bases, with 15 bases sitting between them. From germline, CDR1 is DFQATT and CDR2 SNEGSKA (reference sequence). This CDR3 region has 14 residues.

On this clonotype itself: This may be a read error: a much more frequent sequence differs by one nucleotide. The chain has TRBV6-1 and TRBJ2-7, with TRBD2 matching 8 bases. The CDR3 has 14 amino acids. CDR1 and CDR2 (germline): MNHNS, SASEGT. CDR3 DNA sequence: TGTGCCAGCACCTTGGCGGGAGGCTCCTGCGAGCAGTACTTC. Translating gives CASTLAGGSCEQYF.

On this clonotype: A much larger clone differs from this one at a single base, so this may be a read error. The chain is built from TRBV25-1 and TRBJ2-6; TRBD1 or TRBD2 may be the D gene (5 bases each). Germline V lookup: CDR1 MGHDK, CDR2 SYGVNS. The CDR3 is 12 residues long. The CDR3 DNA is TGTGCCAGCGGGGCCGGGGCCAACATCCTGACTTTC. Translating gives CASGAGANILTF.

This clonotype turned up a few times. This sequence joins TRBV18 and TRBJ1-1, with TRBD1 as a possible D gene (5 bases). This CDR3 is 15 amino acids long. Germline assignment: CDR1 KGHSH and CDR2 LQKENI. The V gene lost 2 bases and the J gene lost 4 bases, with 14 bases spanning the gap. This chain's CDR3 is CASSPNGGESTEAFF. CDR3 DNA sequence: TGTGCCAGCTCACCAAATGGGGGGGAGAGCACTGAAGCTTTCTTT. The variable domain in full, completed from reference TRBV18 and TRBJ1-1, reads NAGVMQNPRHLVRRRGQEARLRCSPMKGHSHVYWYRQLPEEGLKFMVYLQKENIIDESGMPKERFSAEFPKEGPSILRIQQVVRGDSAAYFCASSPNGGESTEAFFGQGTRLTVV.

This clonotype was seen many times. The chain links TRBV18 to TRBJ2-7; the D is unclear. This CDR3 spans 14 amino acids. The V and J ends lost 0 bases and 0 bases respectively, with 6 bases between them. Germline V gene data show CDR1 as KGHSH and CDR2 as LQKENI. The CDR3 region is CASSPPWSSYEQYF. As DNA, the CDR3 is TGTGCCAGCTCACCACCCTGGAGCTCCTACGAGCAGTACTTC.

This clonotype was detected ten times or more. The chain carries TRBV6-5 and TRBJ1-1; D is possibly TRBD1 (6 bases). The CDR3 runs 13 residues. From germline, CDR1 is MNHEY and CDR2 SVGAGI. Trimming shortened V by 9 bases and J by 2 bases, and 13 bases separated the two germline ends. The chain's CDR3 is CASWTVLNTEAFF. The DNA for the CDR3 is TGTGCCAGTTGGACAGTACTAAACACTGAAGCTTTCTTT.

This clonotype was seen many times. This chain connects TRBV10-3 to TRBJ2-7; no firm D call. Trimming pared 0 bases from V and 1 base from J, leaving 7 bases between. From germline, CDR1 is ENHRY and CDR2 SYGVKD. The CDR3 loop spans 14 amino acids. The CDR3 region has the DNA TGTGCCATCAGTGAGTCAGGTACTTCCTACGAGCAGTACTTC. Translating gives CAISESGTSYEQYF.

This clonotype occurred many times. CDR3 loop: CASSSTGIYGYTF. CDR3 DNA: TGTGCCAGCAGCTCGACAGGGATCTATGGCTACACCTTC. The V call is TRBV7-2, the J call TRBJ1-2; 7 bases line up with TRBD1. The J segment lost 4 bases and the V segment lost 4 bases, leaving 3 bases of the junction unmatched. The length of the CDR3 is 13 residues. CDR1 and CDR2 from the germline V gene are SGHTA and FQGNSA.

There are a few counts of this clonotype. The chain has TRBV6-1 and TRBJ1-5; D is unresolved. V was shortened by 4 bases and J by 5 bases, with 12 bases between the two germline ends. CDR1 MNHNS and CDR2 SASEGT come from the germline V gene. CDR3 size: 14 residues. The CDR3 loop reads CASSVVGFDQPQHF. In nucleotides, the CDR3 is TGTGCCAGCAGTGTGGTTGGGTTCGATCAGCCCCAGCATTTT.

This clonotype was detected many times. The rearrangement links TRBV6-1 to TRBJ2-3; D gene unclear. Trimming stripped 6 bases from V and 2 bases from J, with 9 bases between. The germline V gene encodes CDR1 MNHNS and CDR2 SASEGT. The CDR3 runs 13 residues. In nucleotides, the CDR3 is TGTGCCAGCAGGCCTAGGATCACAGATACGCAGTATTTT. Encoded protein: CASRPRITDTQYF.

This clonotype occurred a few times. The V and J genes are TRBV9 and TRBJ2-5; 7 bases map to TRBD1. J lost 2 bases, V lost 2 bases, and 3 bases had no gene match. The CDR3 consists of 14 residues. Germline CDR1 and CDR2: SGDLS and YYNGEE. This chain's CDR3 is CASSVRGSQETQYF. CDR3 nucleotide sequence: TGTGCCAGCAGCGTCAGGGGGAGTCAAGAGACCCAGTACTTC.

This clonotype was observed a handful of times. This chain joins TRBV27 and TRBJ1-4, with D perhaps matching TRBD1 (6 bases). There are 15 residues in the CDR3. Germline assignment: CDR1 MNHEY and CDR2 SMNVEV (reference sequence). V shed 5 bases and J shed 4 bases, with 14 bases lying between them. The CDR3 DNA is TGTGCCAGCAGTGCGTACAGGGATTTTAATGAAAAACTGTTTTTT. Encoded protein: CASSAYRDFNEKLFF.

This clonotype has ten or more counts. V usage is TRBV2 and J usage is TRBJ1-6, with TRBD1 as a possible D gene (6 bases). Germline lookup yields CDR1 SNHLY and CDR2 FYNNEI. The CDR3 has 17 amino acids. V was pared by 7 bases and J by 0 bases, with 16 bases between. For the CDR3, the DNA is TGTGCCAGCAAGGAAAGGGGGTTCGGCTCCTATAATTCACCCCTCCACTTT. Its protein product is CASKERGFGSYNSPLHF. The whole variable domain, filled in from reference TRBV2 and TRBJ1-6, reads EPEVTQTPSHQVTQMGQEVILRCVPISNHLYFYWYRQILGQKVEFLVSFYNNEISEKSEIFDDQFSVERPDGSNFTLKIRSTKLEDSAMYFCASKERGFGSYNSPLHFGNGTRLTVT.

This clonotype was found many times. This chain connects TRBV18 to TRBJ1-1; D is undetermined. The CDR3 is 15 amino acids. The germline CDR1 and CDR2 sequences are KGHSH and LQKENI. V lost 2 bases and J 1 base, leaving 11 bases between the germline ends. The CDR3 nucleotides are TGTGCCAGCTCACCAGAGCGCCGCCGGAACACTGAAGCTTTCTTT. It translates to CASSPERRRNTEAFF. The full variable domain, its missing parts supplied by reference TRBV18 and TRBJ1-1, is NAGVMQNPRHLVRRRGQEARLRCSPMKGHSHVYWYRQLPEEGLKFMVYLQKENIIDESGMPKERFSAEFPKEGPSILRIQQVVRGDSAAYFCASSPERRRNTEAFFGQGTRLTVV.

This clonotype was counted many times. The V gene is TRBV4-1, the J gene TRBJ2-5; 7 bases are a match to TRBD2. J gave up 5 bases and V 1 base, and 4 bases lay outside the gene matches. Germline-derived CDR1 and CDR2 are MGHRA and YSYEKL. The CDR3 consists of 14 residues. The CDR3 DNA sequence: TGCGCCAGCAGCCAAGCCACCGGGGGGGAGACCCAGTACTTC. Translated, it gives CASSQATGGETQYF.

The sample holds many counts of this clonotype. The rearrangement uses TRBV3-1 and TRBJ1-3; D is unclear. V was pared by 0 bases and J by 0 bases, with 6 bases between. The CDR3 sequence is 15 residues long. Germline V lookup: CDR1 LGHDT, CDR2 YNNKEL (reference sequence). Written as DNA, the CDR3 is TGTGCCAGCAGCCAAGATGGACTCTCTGGAAACACCATATATTTT. This gives the protein CASSQDGLSGNTIYF.